Here is one TCR beta chain with its context. What antigen it recognizes has not been identified. No clone much larger than this one lies a single base away; base qualities are absent. The junction shows trimming of 5 bases on V and 2 bases on J, and the gene matches do not reach 10 bases of it. Sequences SEHNR (CDR1) and FQNEAQ (CDR2) are obtained from the germline V gene (reference sequence). The cysteine opens and the phenylalanine closes a CDR3 of 16 amino acids. This entry keeps only the CDR3 DNA: 48 bases, framed from base 1. This record comes from a study of siplizumab effects on memory and regulatory T cells (dated by TCRdb to the late 2010s). Regarding the research as a whole: The study examined how the anti-CD2 antibody siplizumab affects alloreactive T-cell subsets in allogeneic mixed lymphocyte reactions built from human PBMCs.

Sorted unstimulated T cells and proliferating T cells recovered from mixed lymphocyte reactions were subjected to TCRbeta CDR3 sequencing. Fresh whole blood from around 11 HLA-typed healthy donors was used to isolate PBMCs. Library construction relied on the immunoSEQ multiplex PCR assay. Each sample had roughly 100,000 TCR templates assayed by the deep sequencing platform. Genomic DNA extracted from sorted T cells was used for TCRbeta CDR3 sequencing. On the authors' methods: The R programming language was used for clonal analysis of the TCRbeta CDR3 data. Alloreactive CD4+ and CD8+ clones were identified by comparing unstimulated samples to CFSE-low samples taken after the reaction. By matching sequences to the repertoires of sorted unstimulated Treg and non-Treg cells, each alloreactive CD4+ clone was assigned a regulatory or non-regulatory origin. What TCRdb holds here is the immuneACCESS table cut down to in-frame rearrangements. Part of the clones is not present; checked against another copy, under half of the missing clones reflect an unresolved V gene, and the others are unexplained. V and J calls and clone size follow that table, whereas D and trimming were derived from the DNA. In this sample the table shows about 100,000 clones, 75% to 95% of which occur a single time. Jointly, the top ten make up roughly 2.7% of the sample.

On the study overall, not on this receptor specifically: Whether proliferating Tregs from siplizumab cultures actually had suppressive function was not functionally confirmed. Among mappable alloreactive CD4+ clones, an average Treg-derived fraction of less than 70% was observed with siplizumab, compared with 26.9% in control reactions. Roughly 75-96% of proliferating CD4+ or CD8+ clones could not be assigned a naive or memory phenotype. Compared with memory T cells, unstimulated naive T cells appeared more diverse, and naive cells seemed to make a substantial contribution to the alloresponse. Siplizumab significantly reduced the cumulative frequency of alloreactive sequences traceable to unstimulated CD4+ memory T cells. Because sequences below about 10^-5 frequency were poorly captured, only a minor fraction of alloreactive clones could be mapped to unstimulated subsets.

The receptor comes from a human donor in good health. Some clones in this sample may be carry-over from other donors' samples. The V and J genes are TRBV7-9 and TRBJ2-7; 9 central nucleotides agree with TRBD1. Sequencing used CD4+ T cells sorted from blood. CDR3 loop: CASSMGQGGTTYEQYF. The DNA sequence reads TGTGCCAGCAGCATGGGACAGGGAGGGACAACCTACGAGCAGTACTTC.